The clone carrying this TCR beta chain was seen many times. Amplified TCR beta CDR3 regions derived from RNA transcripts. When the TCR CDR3 underwent first-round RT-PCR, the HTBI primer set was used. Using its own MiXCR run on the multiplex PCR reads, TCRdb lists one record per CDR3 protein. The data hold about 560,000 distinct CDR3 sequences, with over 15% observed a single time. The entry originates in a study of T cells in Graves' hyperthyroidism and ophthalmopathy. CDR1 SGDLS and CDR2 YYNGEE come from the germline V gene. Trimming took off 2 bases at V and 4 bases at J, with 18 bases between the two ends. The length of the CDR3 is 16 residues.

The V gene is TRBV9, the J gene TRBJ2-5, with D perhaps TRBD1 or TRBD2 (6 bases each). The receptor's source is a woman younger than 35 with Graves' hyperthyroidism. The specimen sequenced was blood. CDR3 coding DNA: TGTGCCAGCAGCGTGGAGGGGGACGGGTCTGGAGAGACCCAGTACTTC. Translation: CASSVEGDGSGETQYF.